The 18 T cell receptor beta chains listed next were all sequenced from one sample in a study of cytomegalovirus exposure and HLA in healthy donors. The PCR made use of 60 Vbeta and 13 Jbeta primers. The repertoire was sequenced with immunoSEQ multiplex PCR; TCRdb's copy has only in-frame clones and lacks some. The data show under 110,000 clones, with 65% to 80% seen just once and 2.5% to 3% held by the top ten. The sequenced material came from PBMCs. These receptors were taken from a male donor in good health and CMV-seropositive.

The chain uses TRBV7-2 and TRBJ2-7; 8 nucleotides line up with TRBD1. With V trimmed by 6 bases and J by 0 bases, 4 bases remained unmatched. This CDR3 has 14 residues. CDR1 is SGHTA, CDR2 FQGNSA, per germline. CDR3 sequence (DNA): TGTGCCAGCAGGACCACAGGGGGCTCCTACGAGCAGTACTTC. It yields the protein CASRTTGGSYEQYF.

The chain joins TRBV7-2 to TRBJ2-1; 12 bases map to TRBD1. Germline assignment: CDR1 SGHTA and CDR2 FQGNSA. The CDR3 extends over 16 amino acids. The ends lost 5 bases at V and 7 bases at J; junction bases unmatched: 9. CDR3 region: CASSETGTGGLNEQFF. Written as DNA, the CDR3 is TGTGCCAGCAGCGAAACCGGGACAGGGGGCCTAAATGAGCAGTTCTTC.

The CDR3 sequence: CASSLSGRGYNEQFF. CDR3 nucleotide sequence: TGCGCCAGCAGCCTTAGCGGGAGGGGGTACAATGAGCAGTTCTTC. The chain is built from TRBV4-3 and TRBJ2-1; 11 nucleotides align to TRBD2. Germline CDR1 reads LGHNA; CDR2 reads YSLEER. The CDR3 extends over 15 amino acids. The J segment lost 4 bases and the V segment lost 4 bases, leaving 3 bases of the junction unmatched.

This sequence joins TRBV29-1 and TRBJ2-1; TRBD2 matches 14 bases. With V trimmed by 7 bases and J by 1 base, 9 bases remained unmatched. The CDR3 has 17 residues. The germline CDR1 and CDR2 sequences are SQVTM and ANQGSEA. The DNA for the CDR3 is TGCAGCGCCTCCGGGACTAGCGGGGGAGCTTCCTACAATGAGCAGTTCTTC. Translating gives CSASGTSGGASYNEQFF.

This clone was found a few times. The chain employs TRBV7-9 and TRBJ1-2, with D perhaps matching TRBD1 (6 bases). Germline CDR1 is SEHNR and CDR2 is FQNEAQ (reference sequence). CDR3 length equals 14 residues. Trimming cost V 5 bases and J 8 bases, with 18 bases left between them. CDR3 DNA: TGTGCCAGCAGCCCCGCCGGGGGGGCGCAGGGCTACACCTTC. Residues: CASSPAGGAQGYTF. The variable domain in full, with the rest retrieved from reference TRBV7-9 and TRBJ1-2, is DTGVSQNPRHKITKRGQNVTFRCDPISEHNRLYWYRQTLGQGPEFLTYFQNEAQLEKSRLLSDRFSAERPKGSFSTLEIQRTEQGDSAMYLCASSPAGGAQGYTFGSGTRLTVV.

The chain recombines TRBV7-2 with TRBJ2-3; D is uncertain. Trimming pared 1 base from V and 4 bases from J, leaving 15 bases between. Germline-derived CDR1 and CDR2 are SGHTA and FQGNSA. This CDR3 contains 16 residues. CDR3 residues: CASSLGAASVSDTQYF. The CDR3 DNA sequence: TGTGCCAGCAGCTTAGGCGCAGCGTCCGTCTCAGATACGCAGTATTTT.

The chain uses TRBV29-1 and TRBJ2-3, with 9 bases aligning to TRBD2. The germline V gene encodes CDR1 SQVTM and CDR2 ANQGSEA. The CDR3 runs to 14 residues. V gave up 7 bases and J gave up 3 bases; unmatched junction bases: 8. The CDR3 spells CSAPGSGRTDTQYF. In DNA, the CDR3 is TGCAGCGCCCCCGGTAGCGGGAGAACAGATACGCAGTATTTT.

The chain combines TRBV29-1 with TRBJ2-5; TRBD1 matches at 10 bases. The J call may be mistaken, given a closer DNA end match to TRBJ2-7. The germline gives CDR1 SQVTM, CDR2 ANQGSEA. The CDR3 covers 11 residues. CDR3 sequence reads: CSGGQGSEQYF. CDR3 nucleotide sequence: TGCAGCGGGGGACAGGGGAGCGAGCAGTACTTC.

This clone was recorded a few times. This chain uses TRBV5-4 with TRBJ1-1; D uncertain. Trimming stripped 0 bases from V and 1 base from J, with 10 bases between. This CDR3 spans 15 amino acids. Germline V gene sequence: CDR1 SGHNT, CDR2 YYREEE (reference sequence). Here the CDR3 DNA reads TGTGCCAGCAGCTTGGGGCCAGGATCGAACACTGAAGCTTTCTTT. Translated: CASSLGPGSNTEAFF.

On this clone: One end of the junction varies from germline; a read error may be responsible. Other DNA sequences in this specimen translate into the identical CDR3. V gene TRBV6-5 combines with J gene TRBJ1-5; D might be TRBD1 (5 bases). This CDR3 is built from 15 residues. Per germline, CDR1 MNHEY and CDR2 SVGAGI. The CDR3 reads CASSPRGRGNQPQNF. Here the CDR3 DNA reads TGTGCCAGCAGTCCCCGGGGGAGGGGCAATCAGCCCCAGAATTTT.

The rearrangement joins TRBV5-1 to TRBJ2-1; TRBD2 aligns across 7 bases. Germline V gene lookup returns CDR1 SGHRS and CDR2 YFSETQ. The CDR3 length is 15 residues. Unmatched junction bases numbered 1, after V lost 0 bases and J lost 1 base. The CDR3 coding sequence is TGCGCCAGCAGCTTGGACGGGGGGTCCTACAATGAGCAGTTCTTC. Its translation: CASSLDGGSYNEQFF.

This clone was seen just once. This rearrangement joins TRBV28 to TRBJ1-1, with D possibly TRBD1 on 5 matching bases. CDR1 is MDHEN, CDR2 SYDVKM, per germline. V was pared by 2 bases and J by 7 bases, with 14 bases between. The CDR3 has 14 residues. CDR3 sequence (DNA): TGTGCCAGCAGTTTACGGGGGACCCTCTGTGAAGCTTTCTTT. Its translation is CASSLRGTLCEAFF.

The chain joins TRBV9 to TRBJ1-4; TRBD1 agrees at 7 bases. Germline values: CDR1 SGDLS, CDR2 YYNGEE. CDR3 size: 16 residues. V was clipped by 5 bases and J by 5 bases; unmatched bases: 12. DNA for the CDR3: TGTGCCAGCAGTAAGGCTTCCGGGACAGCCAATGAAAAACTGTTTTTT. Encoded protein: CASSKASGTANEKLFF.

V is TRBV11-3 and J is TRBJ2-2; 8 nucleotides agree with TRBD1. This CDR3 region has 13 residues. Per germline, CDR1 SGHNT and CDR2 YENEEA. The trim removed 5 bases at V and 6 bases at J, leaving 2 bases unmatched. CDR3 in amino acids: CASSQDRAGELFF. For the CDR3, the DNA is TGTGCCAGCAGCCAGGACAGGGCCGGGGAGCTGTTTTTT.

The chain couples TRBV6-5 to TRBJ1-2; 10 bases are a match to TRBD1. The CDR3 spans 16 residues. Germline V gives CDR1 MNHEY, CDR2 SVGAGI. V shed 2 bases and J 6 bases; nucleotides not matched to a gene: 9. The CDR3 DNA reads TGTGCCAGCAGTTACACCACCGGGACAGGGGCGGATGGCTACACCTTC. Translating it yields CASSYTTGTGADGYTF.

The gene calls are TRBV5-5 and TRBJ2-5, with unresolved D. Trimming pared 6 bases from V and 2 bases from J, leaving 5 bases between. The CDR3 loop spans 11 amino acids. CDR1 is SGHKS and CDR2 is YYEKEE in the germline V gene (reference sequence). The CDR3 region is CASTLQETQYF. CDR3 sequence (DNA): TGTGCCAGCACCCTACAAGAGACCCAGTACTTC.

V and J are TRBV5-4 and TRBJ2-1, with 13 bases lining up with TRBD2. CDR1 is SGHNT and CDR2 is YYREEE in the germline V gene (reference sequence). The CDR3 spans 18 residues. V lost 4 bases, J lost 2 bases, and 9 bases stayed unmatched. CDR3: CASSPRTSGGSAYNEQFF. The CDR3 DNA reads TGTGCCAGCAGCCCCAGGACTAGCGGGGGATCCGCCTACAATGAGCAGTTCTTC.

This clone showed up just a few times. The V and J genes are TRBV18 and TRBJ2-7; D might be TRBD2 (5 bases). The CDR3 spans 14 residues. Germline CDR1 is KGHSH and CDR2 is LQKENI. V gave up 3 bases and J gave up 0 bases, with 9 bases separating them. The CDR3 here is CASSPDLDSYEQYF. Here the CDR3 DNA reads TGTGCCAGCTCACCGGACTTGGACTCCTACGAGCAGTACTTC. Based on the CDR3 plus reference TRBV18 and TRBJ2-7, the full variable domain is NAGVMQNPRHLVRRRGQEARLRCSPMKGHSHVYWYRQLPEEGLKFMVYLQKENIIDESGMPKERFSAEFPKEGPSILRIQQVVRGDSAAYFCASSPDLDSYEQYFGPGTRLTVT.